The TCR beta chain described here comes from a study of early stage breast cancer tumors. For the study at large: Invasive lobular carcinomas made up four of 12 ER+/PR+/HER2- tumors. Each sample averaged around 10-fold read coverage. Whole-study findings and limits: Compared with adjacent normal breast, tumors showed about 2.5-fold denser, more clonal T cells.

Of note for this clone: Its antigen remains unidentified.

Assay: immunoSEQ multiplex PCR; the TCRdb copy retains only in-frame clones and omits some. The sample lists some 48,000 clones; approximately 80% were seen once. J lost 6 bases, V lost 7 bases, and 21 bases had no gene match. This CDR3 comprises 17 residues. Germline-derived CDR1 and CDR2 are SQVTM and ANQGSEA. This sequence was found in a person aged 50-59 years with breast cancer. J is TRBJ2-1 and V is TRBV29-1; 7 bases match TRBD2. Input material: blood. CDR3: CSAGRGEYGTIPNEQFF. The CDR3 DNA sequence: TGCAGCGCTGGTCGAGGGGAGTATGGGACTATACCCAATGAGCAGTTCTTC.